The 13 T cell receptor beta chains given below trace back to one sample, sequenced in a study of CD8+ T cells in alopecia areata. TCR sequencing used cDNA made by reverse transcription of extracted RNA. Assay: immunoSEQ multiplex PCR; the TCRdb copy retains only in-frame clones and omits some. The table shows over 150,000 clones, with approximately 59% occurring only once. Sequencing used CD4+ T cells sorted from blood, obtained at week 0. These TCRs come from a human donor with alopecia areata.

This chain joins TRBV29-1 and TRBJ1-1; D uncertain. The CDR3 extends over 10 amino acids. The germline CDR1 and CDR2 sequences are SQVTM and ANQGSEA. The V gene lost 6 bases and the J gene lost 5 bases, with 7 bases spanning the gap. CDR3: CSVEQTEAFF. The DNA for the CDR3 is TGCAGCGTGGAACAGACTGAAGCTTTCTTT.

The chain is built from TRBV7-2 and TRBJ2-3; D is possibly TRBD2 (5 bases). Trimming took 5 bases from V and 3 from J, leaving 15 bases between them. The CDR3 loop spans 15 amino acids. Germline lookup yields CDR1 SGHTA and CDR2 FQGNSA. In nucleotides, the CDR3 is TGTGCCAGCAGCCGTCAAGGGAGAATAACAGATACGCAGTATTTT. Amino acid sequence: CASSRQGRITDTQYF.

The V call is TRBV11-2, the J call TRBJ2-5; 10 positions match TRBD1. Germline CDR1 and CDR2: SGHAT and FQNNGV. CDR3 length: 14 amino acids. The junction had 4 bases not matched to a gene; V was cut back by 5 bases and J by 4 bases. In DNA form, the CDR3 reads TGTGCCAGCAGCCACGGACAGGGGGTAGAGACCCAGTACTTC. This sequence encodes CASSHGQGVETQYF.

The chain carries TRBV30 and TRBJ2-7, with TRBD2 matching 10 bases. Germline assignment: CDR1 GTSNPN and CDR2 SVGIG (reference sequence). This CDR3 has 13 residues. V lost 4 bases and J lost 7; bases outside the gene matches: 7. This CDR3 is CAWKGSGGSEQYF. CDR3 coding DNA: TGTGCCTGGAAGGGTAGCGGGGGGTCGGAGCAGTACTTC.

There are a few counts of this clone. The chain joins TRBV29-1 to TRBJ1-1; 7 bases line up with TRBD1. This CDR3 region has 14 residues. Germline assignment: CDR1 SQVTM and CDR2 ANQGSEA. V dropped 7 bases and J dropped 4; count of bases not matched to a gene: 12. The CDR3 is CSGRSGTVGTEAFF. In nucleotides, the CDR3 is TGCAGCGGGAGATCAGGGACAGTTGGCACTGAAGCTTTCTTT.

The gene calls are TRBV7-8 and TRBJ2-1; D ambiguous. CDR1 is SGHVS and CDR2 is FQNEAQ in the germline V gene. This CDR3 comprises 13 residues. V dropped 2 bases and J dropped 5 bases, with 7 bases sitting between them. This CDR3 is CASSLTSDNEQFF. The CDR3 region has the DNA TGTGCCAGCAGCTTAACCAGCGACAATGAGCAGTTCTTC.

The CDR3 region is CASSLGGSGGETQYF. CDR3 DNA: TGTGCCAGCAGCTTAGGAGGAAGCGGGGGTGAGACCCAGTACTTC. The chain is built from TRBV7-6 and TRBJ2-5, with 8 bases aligning to TRBD2. The ends lost 1 base at V and 5 bases at J; junction bases unmatched: 6. This CDR3 contains 15 residues. Germline V lookup: CDR1 SGHVS, CDR2 FNYEAQ.

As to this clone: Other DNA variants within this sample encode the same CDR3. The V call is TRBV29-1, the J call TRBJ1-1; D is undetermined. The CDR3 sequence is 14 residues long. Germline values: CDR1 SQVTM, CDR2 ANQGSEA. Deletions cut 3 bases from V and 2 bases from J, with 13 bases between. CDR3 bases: TGCAGCGTTGATTTACGGGGTGGCAACACTGAAGCTTTCTTT. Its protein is CSVDLRGGNTEAFF.

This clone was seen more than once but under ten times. The CDR3: CASSSFNAYEQYF. The CDR3 coding sequence is TGTGCCAGCAGCTCTTTCAATGCCTACGAGCAGTACTTC. This chain uses TRBV7-2 with TRBJ2-7; D unclear. The CDR3 is made up of 13 amino acids. Germline CDR1 and CDR2: SGHTA and FQGNSA. Trimming took off 4 bases at V and 2 bases at J, with 9 bases between the two ends.

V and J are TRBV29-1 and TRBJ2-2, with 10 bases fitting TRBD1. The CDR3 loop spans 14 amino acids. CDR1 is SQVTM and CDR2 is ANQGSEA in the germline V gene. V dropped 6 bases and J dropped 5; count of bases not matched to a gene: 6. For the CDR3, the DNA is TGCAGCGTACGAGTGGGACAGGGGACCGGGGAGCTGTTTTTT. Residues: CSVRVGQGTGELFF.

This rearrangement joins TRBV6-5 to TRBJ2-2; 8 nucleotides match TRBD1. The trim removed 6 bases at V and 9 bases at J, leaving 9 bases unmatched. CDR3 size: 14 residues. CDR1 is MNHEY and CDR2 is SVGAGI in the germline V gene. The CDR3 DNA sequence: TGTGCCAGCAGGGGCCGGGACAGGAACAGGGAGCTGTTTTTT. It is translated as CASRGRDRNRELFF.

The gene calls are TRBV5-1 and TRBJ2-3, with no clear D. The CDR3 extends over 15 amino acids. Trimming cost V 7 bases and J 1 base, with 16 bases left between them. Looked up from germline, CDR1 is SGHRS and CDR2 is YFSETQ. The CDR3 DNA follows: TGCGCCAGCGGCGAGTCGGGCGGCCGCACAGATACGCAGTATTTT. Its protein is CASGESGGRTDTQYF.

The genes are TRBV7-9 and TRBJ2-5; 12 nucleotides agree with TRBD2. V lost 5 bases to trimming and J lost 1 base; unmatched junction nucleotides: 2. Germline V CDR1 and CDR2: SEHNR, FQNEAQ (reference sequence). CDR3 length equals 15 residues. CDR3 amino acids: CASSPLAGGQETQYF. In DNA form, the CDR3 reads TGTGCCAGCAGCCCACTAGCGGGGGGCCAAGAGACCCAGTACTTC.